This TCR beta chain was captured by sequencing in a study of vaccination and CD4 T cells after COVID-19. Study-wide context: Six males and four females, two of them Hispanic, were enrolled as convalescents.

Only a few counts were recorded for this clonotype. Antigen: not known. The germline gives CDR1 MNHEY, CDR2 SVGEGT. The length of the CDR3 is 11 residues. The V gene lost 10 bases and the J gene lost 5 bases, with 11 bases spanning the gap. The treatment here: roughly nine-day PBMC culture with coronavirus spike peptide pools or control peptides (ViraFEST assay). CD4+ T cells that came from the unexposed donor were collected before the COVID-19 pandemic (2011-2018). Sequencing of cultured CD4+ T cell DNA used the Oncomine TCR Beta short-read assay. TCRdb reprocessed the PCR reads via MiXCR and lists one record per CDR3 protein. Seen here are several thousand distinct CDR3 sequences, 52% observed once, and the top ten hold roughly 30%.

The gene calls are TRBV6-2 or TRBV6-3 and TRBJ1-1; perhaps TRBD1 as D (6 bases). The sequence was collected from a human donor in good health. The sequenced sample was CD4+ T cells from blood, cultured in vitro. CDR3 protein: CATGQGTEAFF. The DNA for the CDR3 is TGTGCCACGGGACAAGGGACTGAAGCTTTCTTT.